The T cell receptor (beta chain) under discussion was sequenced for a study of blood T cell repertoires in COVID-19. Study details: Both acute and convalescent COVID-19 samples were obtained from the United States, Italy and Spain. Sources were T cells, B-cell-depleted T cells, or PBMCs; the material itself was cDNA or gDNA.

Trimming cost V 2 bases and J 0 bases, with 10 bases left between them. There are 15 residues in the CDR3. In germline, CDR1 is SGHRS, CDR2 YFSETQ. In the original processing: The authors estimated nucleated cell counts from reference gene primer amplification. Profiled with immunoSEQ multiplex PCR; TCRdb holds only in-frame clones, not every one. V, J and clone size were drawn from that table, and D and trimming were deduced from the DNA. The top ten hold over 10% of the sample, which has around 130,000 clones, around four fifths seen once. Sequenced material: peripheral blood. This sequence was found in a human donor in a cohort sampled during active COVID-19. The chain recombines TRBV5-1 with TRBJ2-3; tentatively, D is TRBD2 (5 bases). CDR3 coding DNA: TGCGCCAGCAGCTTCGGAGGTCCTAGCACAGATACGCAGTATTTT. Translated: CASSFGGPSTDTQYF.